A single sample is the source of the 6 T cell receptor beta chains below, sequenced in a study of cytomegalovirus exposure and HLA in healthy donors. The study ran its PCR with 60 Vbeta and 13 Jbeta primers. Generated by immunoSEQ multiplex PCR, the TCRdb table keeps only in-frame clones and is missing some. The data hold some 160,000 clones, with about 80% observed a single time. The source material was PBMCs. All receptors derive from a man aged 50 or older in good health and CMV-seropositive.

The chain joins TRBV6-5 to TRBJ2-3; TRBD2 agrees at 9 bases. Germline CDR1 reads MNHEY; CDR2 reads SVGAGI. V lost 8 bases and J lost 5; bases outside the gene matches: 11. The CDR3 contains 15 residues. For the CDR3, the DNA is TGTGCCAGCGGAGGGGTTAGCGGGGGTGGAGATACGCAGTATTTT. The encoded protein is CASGGVSGGGDTQYF.

This clone has just a few counts. Other nucleotide sequences from this sample produce the same CDR3. This chain connects TRBV6-6 to TRBJ2-7; 11 nucleotides align to TRBD2. V was clipped by 6 bases and J by 1 base; unmatched bases: 8. This CDR3 is 16 amino acids long. Looked up from germline, CDR1 is MNHNY and CDR2 is SVGAGI (reference sequence). CDR3 sequence: CASRPPTSGGSYEQYF. The CDR3 nucleotides are TGTGCCAGCAGACCCCCAACTAGCGGGGGTTCCTACGAGCAGTACTTC.

The chain uses TRBV4-1 and TRBJ2-2, with 9 bases matching TRBD2. In germline, CDR1 is MGHRA, CDR2 YSYEKL. V was pared by 4 bases and J by 8 bases, with 8 bases of the junction left unmatched. This CDR3 is 15 amino acids long. The CDR3 loop is CASSLTSSGEGELFF. CDR3 bases: TGCGCCAGCAGCCTCACCTCTAGCGGGGAAGGGGAGCTGTTTTTT.

This chain uses TRBV7-8 with TRBJ2-6; 9 positions match TRBD2. The CDR3 contains 18 residues. The V gene's germline CDR1 is SGHVS and CDR2 FQNEAQ. The J segment lost 4 bases and the V segment lost 3 bases, leaving 10 bases of the junction unmatched. The CDR3 DNA is TGTGCCAGCAGCTTGGGGTCGGGACTAGCTTCCGGGGCCAACGTCCTGACTTTC. It yields the protein CASSLGSGLASGANVLTF.

The gene calls are TRBV28 and TRBJ1-5; D gene unclear. Trimming took off 5 bases at V and 0 bases at J, with 11 bases between the two ends. The germline gives CDR1 MDHEN, CDR2 SYDVKM. This CDR3 has 15 residues. CDR3 nucleotides: TGTGCCAGCAGTCCACCGAGAACTAGCAATCAGCCCCAGCATTTT. This encodes CASSPPRTSNQPQHF. Full variable domain (remainder filled in from reference TRBV28 and TRBJ1-5): DVKVTQSSRYLVKRTGEKVFLECVQDMDHENMFWYRQDPGLGLRLIYFSYDVKMKEKGDIPEGYSVSREKKERFSLILESASTNQTSMYLCASSPPRTSNQPQHFGDGTRLSIL.

V and J are TRBV4-3 and TRBJ2-7; the match to TRBD1 covers 9 bases. The CDR3 totals 15 residues. After removal of 4 bases from V and 0 bases from J, the junction contained 4 bases not matched to a gene. Germline V gene lookup returns CDR1 LGHNA and CDR2 YSLEER. The CDR3: CASSRDRGSSYEQYF. CDR3 nucleotides: TGCGCCAGCAGCCGAGACAGGGGGAGCTCCTACGAGCAGTACTTC.